The present T cell receptor (beta chain) was sequenced within a study of regulatory T cells in long-lasting Graves disease. At the level of the study: Newly diagnosed Graves' patients had under 3 months of antithyroid drugs.

Combining iRepertoire HTBI primers with Arm-PCR of CDR3 regions, the authors built TCR beta libraries. MiXCR, applied by TCRdb to the multiplex PCR reads, yields one record per CDR3 protein. Of hundreds of thousands of distinct CDR3 sequences in the sample, roughly 14% were seen once. As to this clonotype: With a much larger clone just one base away, this may be a read error.

Specified time point: newly diagnosed GD, antithyroid drugs for less than 3 months. PBMC-derived RNA was used for the TCR library. Germline values: CDR1 SEHNR, CDR2 FQNEAQ (reference sequence). This CDR3 region has 15 residues. These data are also associated with another study on T cells in Graves' hyperthyroidism and ophthalmopathy.

The chain links TRBV7-9 to TRBJ1-2; possibly TRBD1 for D (5 bases). The material was peripheral blood mononuclear cells (PBMCs), obtained at new diagnosis, from a patient treated with antithyroid drugs. The receptor was derived from a young man with Graves disease. The CDR3 here is CTSSPKAAGSYGYTF. In nucleotides, the CDR3 is TGTACCAGCAGCCCCAAGGCGGCAGGGAGCTATGGCTACACCTTC.